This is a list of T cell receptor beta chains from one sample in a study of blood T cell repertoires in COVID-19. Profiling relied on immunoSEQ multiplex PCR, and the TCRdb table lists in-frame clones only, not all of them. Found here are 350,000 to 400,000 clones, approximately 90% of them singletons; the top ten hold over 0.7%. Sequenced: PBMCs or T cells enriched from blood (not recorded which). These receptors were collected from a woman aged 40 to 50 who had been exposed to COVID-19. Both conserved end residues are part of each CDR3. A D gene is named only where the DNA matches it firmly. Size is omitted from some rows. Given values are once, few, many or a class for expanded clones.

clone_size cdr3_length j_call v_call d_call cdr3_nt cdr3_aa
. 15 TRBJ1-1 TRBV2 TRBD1 TGTGCCAGCAGGATACAGGGGTTTACGGGCACTGAAGCTTTCTTT CASRIQGFTGTEAFF
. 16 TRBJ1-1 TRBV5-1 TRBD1 TGCGCCAGCACCTCCGGGACAGGGATCGTCGCCCCTGAAGCTTTCTTT CASTSGTGIVAPEAFF
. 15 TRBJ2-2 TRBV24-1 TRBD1 TGTGCCACCAGTGGAGGGGGCGTAGGTGCCGGGGAGCTGTTTTTT CATSGGGVGAGELFF
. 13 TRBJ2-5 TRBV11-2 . TGTGCCAGCAGCTTAGATCTACGTGAAACCCAGTACTTC CASSLDLRETQYF
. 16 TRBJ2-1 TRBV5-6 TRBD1 TGTGCCAGCAGCTACCGACCGGGACAGATCTACAATGAGCAGTTCTTC CASSYRPGQIYNEQFF
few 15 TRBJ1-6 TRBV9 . TGTGCCAGCAGCGGAGAGATCGGACACGGTTCACCCCTCCACTTT CASSGEIGHGSPLHF
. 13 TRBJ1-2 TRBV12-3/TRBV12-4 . TGTGCCAGCAGTTTAGCCCACGGCTATGGCTACACCTTC CASSLAHGYGYTF
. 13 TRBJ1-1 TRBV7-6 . TGTGCCAGCAGCCGAGGTCGAGGCACTGAAGCTTTCTTT CASSRGRGTEAFF
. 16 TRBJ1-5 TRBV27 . TGTGCCAGCAGTTTGGTGGCGGGGGGTAGCAATCAGCCCCAGCATTTT CASSLVAGGSNQPQHF
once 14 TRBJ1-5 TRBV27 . TGTGCCAGCAGTCCGAGCGGGGCGAATCAGCCCCAGCATTTT CASSPSGANQPQHF
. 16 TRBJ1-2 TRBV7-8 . TGTGCCAGCAGCCTACTTACTAGGCAGGGGATTCATGGCTACACCTTC CASSLLTRQGIHGYTF
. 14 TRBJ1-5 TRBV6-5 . TGTGCCAGCGCGTGGGGGGGTCTGGGACAGCCCCAGCATTTT CASAWGGLGQPQHF
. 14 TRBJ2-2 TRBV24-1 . TGTGCCACCACTCTGCAGGAGAACACCGGGGAGCTGTTTTTT CATTLQENTGELFF
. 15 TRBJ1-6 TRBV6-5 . TGTGCCACCCGGCCCCCGTCAGGGGATAATTCACCCCTCCACTTT CATRPPSGDNSPLHF